The present TCR beta chain was sequenced within a study of CD8 T cells in ankylosing spondylitis. Overall study findings and caveats: Existing reports had already noted some motif variants in reactive arthritis synovial fluid and blood. Clones linked to the disease showed a CD8+ phenotype. They occurred at relatively low frequencies in peripheral blood. Apparently characteristic of ankylosing spondylitis blood was a TCR beta motif (under ten highly homologous variants).

The germline CDR1 and CDR2 sequences are SNHLY and FYNNEI. The V end was cut by 1 base, the J end by 5 bases, with 8 bases between. This CDR3 has 14 amino acids. Notes on this clonotype: Its antigen is unidentified.

Quantitative 5'-RACE with molecular barcodes generated TCR beta libraries. MiXCR was run by TCRdb on the 5' RACE reads, yielding one entry per CDR3 protein. The sample comprises about 140,000 distinct CDR3 sequences, approximately 9.2% of which are singletons, and 7.3% rests with the top ten. V gene TRBV2 combines with J gene TRBJ2-2; weak D call: TRBD1 (5 bases). Material for sequencing was synovial fluid, either unsorted or a sorted T cell fraction (not recorded which). This sequence was found in a male donor with ankylosing spondylitis. The DNA for the CDR3 is TGTGCCAGCAGTGAAGATCAGGGAACCGGGGAGCTGTTTTTT. Residues: CASSEDQGTGELFF.